Listed below are T cell receptor beta chains from one sample, sequenced in a study of shared clonotypes between healthy human individuals. The method was immunoSEQ multiplex PCR; TCRdb's version includes in-frame clones alone and lacks a portion of them. This sample has about 870,000 clones, with 90% to 95% found just once. The sample was naive CD8+ T cells sorted from blood. The receptors originated from a man between 25 and 39 years old in good health. Both conserved end residues are part of each CDR3. The D gene is left open where the match is weak. Clone size appears in some rows only: once, few, many, or a class for an expanded clone.

V	J	size	D	DNA	CDR3
TRBV15	TRBJ1-2	.	.	TGTGCCACCAGCAGAGATTGGACGGAAGGCGGCTACACCTTC	CATSRDWTEGGYTF
TRBV13	TRBJ1-1	.	TRBD1	TGTGCCAGCAGCTTAGAAGGGACAGGGTGGACTGAAGCTTTCTTT	CASSLEGTGWTEAFF
TRBV27	TRBJ2-7	.	TRBD1	TGTGCCAGCAGCGGGACAGCCCGTTACGAGCAGTACTTC	CASSGTARYEQYF
TRBV14	TRBJ2-7	.	TRBD1	TGTGCCAGCAGCCAAGGTACCGGTTGGACAGGCATTATGAACGAGCAGTACTTC	CASSQGTGWTGIMNEQYF
TRBV25-1	TRBJ1-2	few	.	TGTGCCAGCAGTGGGGGCCCTGGGTCCCTTTATGGCTACACCTTC	CASSGGPGSLYGYTF
TRBV29-1	TRBJ2-4	.	TRBD1	TGCAGCGTTGAGTACAGGGGTCTAGCCAAAAACATTCAGTACTTC	CSVEYRGLAKNIQYF
TRBV6-1	TRBJ1-2	.	TRBD1	TGTGCCAGCAGTGACAAACCAGGGGGCGAGAACTATGGCTACACCTTC	CASSDKPGGENYGYTF
TRBV7-3	TRBJ2-1	.	.	TGTGCCAGCAGCTTCTGGGGGACGGGGACCTACAATGAGCAGTTCTTC	CASSFWGTGTYNEQFF
TRBV19	TRBJ1-5	few	.	TGTGCCAGTAGTATAGCTCAGGACAATCAGCCCCAGCATTTT	CASSIAQDNQPQHF
TRBV11-2	TRBJ2-7	.	.	TGTGCCAGCAGCTCGGGTGAGGGTACCTACGAGCAGTACTTC	CASSSGEGTYEQYF
TRBV7-9	TRBJ2-1	.	TRBD2	TGTGCCAGCAGCTTTAGACTAGCGGGAGGCACAGGTGAGCAGTTCTTC	CASSFRLAGGTGEQFF
TRBV6-5	TRBJ1-1	.	TRBD1	TGTGCCAGCAGTCTCGGGACAGGTTGGATGGAAGCTTTCTTT	CASSLGTGWMEAFF
TRBV6-1	TRBJ2-6	.	.	TGTGCCAGCAGTTCTGGGGACTCTGGGGCCAACGTCCTGACTTTC	CASSSGDSGANVLTF
TRBV27	TRBJ2-5	.	.	TGTGCCAGCAGTTTATTGGGCAGTTCGGAGACCCAGTACTTC	CASSLLGSSETQYF
TRBV19	TRBJ2-7	.	TRBD1	TGTGCCAGTAGCCACAGGGGGCGCCCCTACGAGCAGTACTTC	CASSHRGRPYEQYF
TRBV6-5	TRBJ1-5	.	.	TGTGCCAGCAGTGAGGGTTCTAACCAGCATTTT	CASSEGSNQHF
TRBV5-6	TRBJ1-5	.	.	TGTGCCAGCAGCTTGGGAGGGGACGGGAGCAATCAGCCCCAGCATTTT	CASSLGGDGSNQPQHF
TRBV27	TRBJ2-1	.	TRBD1	TGTGCCAGCAGGACAGGGGGCGATGAGCAGTTCTTC	CASRTGGDEQFF
TRBV6-5	TRBJ2-7	.	TRBD1	TGTGCCAGCAGTAGGGACAGATACGAGCAGTACTTC	CASSRDRYEQYF
TRBV25-1	TRBJ1-1	.	TRBD1	TGTGCCAGCAGTGTGTTCGGGACAGGGAAGGGCACTGAAGCTTTCTTT	CASSVFGTGKGTEAFF
TRBV15	TRBJ2-7	once	TRBD1	TGTGCCACCAGCAGGGGTACCGGGACAGGGAGGGGAAGTTCCTACGAGCAGTACTTC	CATSRGTGTGRGSSYEQYF
TRBV4-1	TRBJ2-1	.	TRBD2	TGCGCCAGCAGCCCCACTCCGGGGGGCAATGAGCAGTTCTTC	CASSPTPGGNEQFF
TRBV9	TRBJ2-3	.	.	TGTGCCAGCAGCGTAGAGGGAGTCCCCACAGATACGCAGTATTTT	CASSVEGVPTDTQYF
TRBV4-3	TRBJ2-1	.	.	TGCGCCAGCAGCCCTGTCGGCGGTTTTTCCTACAATGAGCAGTTCTTC	CASSPVGGFSYNEQFF
TRBV29-1	TRBJ2-2	.	.	TGCAGCGCGGAGGGGACCGGGGAGCTGTTTTTT	CSAEGTGELFF
TRBV27	TRBJ1-4	.	.	TGTGCCAGCCAAAACGGAGGGCGTCGCGGAAAACTGTTTTTT	CASQNGGRRGKLFF
TRBV16	TRBJ2-1	.	.	TGTGCCAGCAGCCAACTACAGGGCTTCCCCTACAATGAGCAGTTCTTC	CASSQLQGFPYNEQFF
TRBV5-1	TRBJ2-3	.	.	TGCGCCAGCAGCTTGACAGGGTTGGGCACAGATACGCAGTATTTT	CASSLTGLGTDTQYF
TRBV13	TRBJ2-7	.	TRBD2	TGTGCCAGCAGCTTAAGACTAGCGGGAGGGTACGAGCAGTACTTC	CASSLRLAGGYEQYF
TRBV19	TRBJ2-7	.	.	TGTGCCAGTAGTGCAGGGTTGAGTTCCTACGAGCAGTACTTC	CASSAGLSSYEQYF
TRBV5-4	TRBJ2-7	.	.	TGTGCCAGCAGCTCGGGCCTAACCTACGAGCAGTACTTC	CASSSGLTYEQYF
TRBV27	TRBJ2-7	.	TRBD2	TGTGCCAGCAGTTTAGCAGCGGGATTCTCCTACGAGCAGTACTTC	CASSLAAGFSYEQYF
TRBV14	TRBJ2-7	.	TRBD2	TGTGCCAGCAGCCAAGATGTCGGGAGGCCGGAGTGGTACTTC	CASSQDVGRPEWYF
TRBV5-6	TRBJ2-1	.	.	TGTGCCAGCAGCCTGCGGGACTCCTACAATGAGCAGTTCTTC	CASSLRDSYNEQFF
TRBV13	TRBJ2-7	.	TRBD1	TGTGCCAGCAGCTTAGGGGGGACAGGACCCACCGCCTACGAGCAGTACTTC	CASSLGGTGPTAYEQYF
TRBV4-1	TRBJ2-1	.	TRBD2	TGCGCCAGCAGCCAAGCTGGCGGGGGTGAGCAGTTCTTC	CASSQAGGGEQFF
TRBV7-9	TRBJ2-1	.	TRBD2	TGTGCCAGCACCCGGGAGGCCTCCTACAATGAGCAGTTCTTC	CASTREASYNEQFF
TRBV9	TRBJ2-7	.	TRBD1	TGTGCCAGCAGCGTAGGGACAGGGGGCGGCGAGCAGTACTTC	CASSVGTGGGEQYF
TRBV10-1	TRBJ2-7	.	.	TGCGCCAGCAGTGGTTCCGGGAGCTACGAGCAGTACTTC	CASSGSGSYEQYF
TRBV14	TRBJ2-7	.	TRBD1	TGTGCCAGCAGCCCGACAGGGGGGAAATACGAGCAGTACTTC	CASSPTGGKYEQYF
TRBV5-1	TRBJ1-1	.	TRBD1	TGCGCCAGCAGCGGAGGTACAGGGGAGACTGAAGCTTTCTTT	CASSGGTGETEAFF
TRBV5-8	TRBJ1-2	.	.	TGTGCCATGATTGGGGGGACTAACTATGGCTACACCTTC	CAMIGGTNYGYTF
TRBV2	TRBJ2-7	.	.	TGTGCCAGCGGGGTCCCCGGAGACGACTACGAGCAGTACTTC	CASGVPGDDYEQYF
TRBV7-9	TRBJ2-7	.	TRBD1	TGTGCCAGCAGCTCGGACAGGGGTAAGACCTACGAGCAGTACTTC	CASSSDRGKTYEQYF
TRBV4-1	TRBJ1-5	few	TRBD1	TGCGCCAGCAGCCAGGACGGGACAGGGAGGCAGCCCCAGCATTTT	CASSQDGTGRQPQHF
TRBV11-2	TRBJ2-7	.	.	TGTGCCAGCAGCTCTCTGGGGCTCGAGCAGTACTTC	CASSSLGLEQYF
TRBV10-3	TRBJ2-1	.	TRBD2	TGTGCCATCAGCGCCCGGACTAGCGGGAACAATGAGCAGTTCTTC	CAISARTSGNNEQFF
TRBV7-6	TRBJ2-3	.	TRBD2	TGTGCCAGCAGCTTTCCTAGCGGGAGTTTTACAGATACGCAGTATTTT	CASSFPSGSFTDTQYF
TRBV28	TRBJ2-1	.	.	TGTGCCAGCAGCCCCGACAGATACAATGAGCAGTTCTTC	CASSPDRYNEQFF
TRBV6-5	TRBJ2-7	.	.	TGTGCCAGCAGTTTGGGGGCTCACCTCTACGAGCAGTACTTC	CASSLGAHLYEQYF
TRBV7-9	TRBJ2-5	.	TRBD1	TGTGCCAGCAGCCACAGGGGCCAAGAGACCCAGTACTTC	CASSHRGQETQYF
TRBV4-2	TRBJ2-1	.	.	TGTGCCAGCAGCTTGAACGGGAATGAGCAGTTCTTC	CASSLNGNEQFF
TRBV5-1	TRBJ2-4	.	TRBD1	TGCGCCAGCAGCCGGGACAGTGAGGCGAAAAACATTCAGTACTTC	CASSRDSEAKNIQYF
TRBV27	TRBJ2-4	.	TRBD2	TGTGCCAGCAGTTTAACCGGGACTAGCGGGGACATTCAGTACTTC	CASSLTGTSGDIQYF
TRBV11-3	TRBJ2-1	.	.	TGTGCCAGCAGCTCAGAGTTCGGTTACAATGAGCAGTTCTTC	CASSSEFGYNEQFF